The 26 T cell receptor beta chains below all came from one sample that was sequenced in a study of metastatic and nonmetastatic thyroid tumors. Through MiXCR, TCRdb re-clonotyped the PCR reads. Of about 69,000 clones in the sample, 14% are singletons; the top ten hold approximately 7%. Every patient underwent thyroid surgery untreated. Specimen: blood. The source of these receptors is a male donor with papillary thyroid cancer or a benign thyroid nodule (not recorded which). Some clones in this sample may be carry-over from other donors' samples.

This clone came up many times. This chain links TRBV5-6 with TRBJ1-1; tentative D call: TRBD1 (5 bases). CDR1 is SGHDT, CDR2 YYEEEE, per germline. The CDR3 sequence is 15 residues long. Deletions cut 1 base from V and 1 base from J, with 11 bases between. The CDR3 is CASSLMARGNTEAFF. DNA for the CDR3: TGTGCCAGCAGCTTGATGGCAAGGGGGAACACTGAAGCTTTCTTT.

The V call is TRBV6-1, the J call TRBJ2-1, with D possibly called TRBD1 or TRBD2 (5 bases each). The germline gives CDR1 MNHNS, CDR2 SASEGT. This CDR3 has 16 residues. Trimming removed 2 bases at V and 9 bases at J, with 20 bases between. The CDR3 DNA is TGTGCCAGCAGTGAATTTCCAACCACGGGGCTATGTGAGCAGTTCTTC. Encoded protein: CASSEFPTTGLCEQFF.

This clone has only a few counts. The chain recombines TRBV6-5 with TRBJ2-6; 9 bases agree with TRBD2. Germline V gene data show CDR1 as MNHEY and CDR2 as SVGAGI. The CDR3 consists of 18 residues. J lost 1 base, V lost 0 bases, and 4 bases had no gene match. The CDR3 region is CASSYSGSGRSGANVLTF. The CDR3 bases are TGTGCCAGCAGTTACTCGGGTAGCGGGAGATCTGGGGCCAACGTCCTGACTTTC.

At least ten counts were recorded for this clone. The genes are TRBV18 and TRBJ2-5; 7 positions match TRBD2. CDR3 length: 14 amino acids. Trimming removed 1 base from V and 6 bases from J; junction bases left unmatched: 5. The germline CDR1 and CDR2 sequences are KGHSH and LQKENI. This CDR3 is CASSPREGVKTQYF. The CDR3 DNA reads TGTGCCAGCTCACCACGGGAGGGTGTAAAGACCCAGTACTTC.

This clone was observed a handful of times. A junction end diverges from the germline sequence, so it may reflect a read error. The V call is TRBV28, the J call TRBJ2-5, with a tentative D call TRBD2 (6 bases). The CDR3 loop spans 18 amino acids. Germline-derived CDR1 and CDR2 are MDHEN and SYDVKM. The CDR3 coding sequence is TGTGCCAGCAGTAATCCCCTCGGGAGAATCGACAGTCAAGAGACCCGGTACTTC. It is translated as CASSNPLGRIDSQETRYF.

There are many counts of this clone. V usage is TRBV12-3 or TRBV12-4 and J usage is TRBJ2-1, with 7 bases that match TRBD1. There are 17 residues in the CDR3. The V segment lost 3 bases and the J segment 0 bases; nucleotides outside the gene matches: 8. This chain's CDR3 is CASSFRGMTDSYNEQFF. The CDR3 bases are TGTGCCAGCAGTTTCAGGGGGATGACAGACTCCTACAATGAGCAGTTCTTC.

In its sample, this clone was seen many times. V usage is TRBV11-2 and J usage is TRBJ2-3; the match to TRBD2 covers 9 bases. Germline trimming cut 1 base from V and 6 bases from J; bases unmatched to any gene: 8. Germline values: CDR1 SGHAT, CDR2 FQNNGV. The length of the CDR3 is 16 residues. Here the CDR3 reads CASSLGVAGVSDTQYF. CDR3 nucleotide sequence: TGTGCCAGCAGCTTAGGAGTAGCGGGAGTATCGGATACGCAGTATTTT.

This clone was seen ten or more times. The rearrangement joins TRBV2 to TRBJ1-5, with 10 bases fitting TRBD1. Trimming cost V 6 bases and J 6 bases; bases outside gene matches: 8. CDR1 is SNHLY and CDR2 is FYNNEI in the germline V gene. The CDR3 runs 15 residues. The CDR3 nucleotides read TGTGCCAGCAGCACGGACAGGGGGGACGGTCAGCCCCAGCATTTT. It specifies CASSTDRGDGQPQHF.

This clone has more than one count but fewer than ten. The rearrangement uses TRBV6-1 and TRBJ2-1; D unclear. The V end lost 6 bases, the J end lost 5 bases, and 11 bases lay between the germline ends. Looked up from germline, CDR1 is MNHNS and CDR2 is SASEGT. This CDR3 is built from 13 residues. The CDR3 DNA sequence: TGTGCCAGCAGAAGAACTGGAGACAATGAGCAGTTCTTC. Its protein product is CASRRTGDNEQFF.

Remarks on this clone: A much bigger clone sits one base away, suggesting this may be a read error. Different DNA sequences within this sample yield the same CDR3. This chain links TRBV4-1 with TRBJ2-1; D gene ambiguous. The CDR3 is 15 amino acids. From germline, CDR1 is MGHRA and CDR2 YSYEKL. V was pared by 1 base and J by 4 bases, with 11 bases between. The CDR3 DNA is TGCGCCAGCAGCCAAGGCAGTATTTCTTACAATGAGCAGTTCTTC. It specifies CASSQGSISYNEQFF.

This clone has only a few counts. An end of the junction differs from the germline gene, which may be a read error. Other DNA sequences in this specimen translate into the identical CDR3. The V gene is TRBV4-1, the J gene TRBJ2-5, with D unresolved. Germline V CDR1 and CDR2: MGHRA, YSYEKL. CDR3 length: 13 amino acids. CDR3 loop: CASSQGLEETQYF. CDR3 bases: TGCGCCAGCAGCCAAGGACTTGAAGAAACCCAGTACTTC.

This clone was picked up many times. This rearrangement joins TRBV7-2 to TRBJ2-1; D is undetermined. CDR1 is SGHTA and CDR2 is FQGNSA in the germline V gene. CDR3 size: 13 residues. The V end was cut by 4 bases, the J end by 4 bases, with 8 bases between. CDR3 bases: TGTGCCAGCAGCTCCTACCTGTACAATGAGCAGTTCTTC. Its translation is CASSSYLYNEQFF.

This clone was counted a few times. Mismatch with germline at one junction end may stem from a read error. This chain uses TRBV6-5 with TRBJ2-2; TRBD2 might be the D (6 bases). The germline V gene encodes CDR1 MNHEY and CDR2 SVGAGI. This CDR3 comprises 15 residues. In DNA form, the CDR3 reads TGTGCCAGCAGTCACTCGAATAGCCAGGGCGGGGAGCTGCTTTTT. Translating it yields CASSHSNSQGGELLF.

This clone was seen only a few times. The chain couples TRBV6-5 to TRBJ2-6; D is uncertain. The germline V and J ends were trimmed by 2 bases and 3 bases, with 2 bases remaining between them. This CDR3 is built from 13 residues. Looked up from germline, CDR1 is MNHEY and CDR2 is SVGAGI. The CDR3 DNA sequence: TGTGCCAGCAGTTACCGTGGGGCCAACGTCCTGACTTTC. Protein: CASSYRGANVLTF.

In this sample, this clone turned up many times. V and J are TRBV9 and TRBJ2-2; D unclear. Trimming left V 4 bases short and J 5 bases short, with 6 bases between. The CDR3 extends over 12 amino acids. CDR1 is SGDLS and CDR2 is YYNGEE in the germline V gene. CDR3 protein: CASSPHTGELFF. The CDR3 coding sequence is TGTGCCAGCAGCCCTCATACCGGGGAGCTGTTTTTT.

This clone has at least ten counts. The chain joins TRBV4-1 to TRBJ2-7; 11 nucleotides align to TRBD2. The V gene's germline CDR1 is MGHRA and CDR2 YSYEKL. CDR3 length: 15 residues. V trimming: 5 bases; J trimming: 0 bases; junction bases outside the gene matches: 3. CDR3 bases: TGCGCCAGCAGCTCGGGACTAGCGGTCTCCTACGAGCAGTACTTC. Its protein is CASSSGLAVSYEQYF.

The chain is built from TRBV4-1 and TRBJ2-1; 12 bases are shared with TRBD2. Germline V gives CDR1 MGHRA, CDR2 YSYEKL. Trimming cost V 3 bases and J 7 bases; bases outside gene matches: 7. The CDR3 loop spans 16 amino acids. DNA for the CDR3: TGCGCCAGCAGCCAGCGACTAGCGGGAGTAGATAATGAGCAGTTCTTC. Encoded protein: CASSQRLAGVDNEQFF.

This clone was recorded at least ten times. The chain is built from TRBV12-3 or TRBV12-4 and TRBJ1-1; 7 nucleotides agree with TRBD1. There are 15 residues in the CDR3. V lost 6 bases and J lost 0; bases outside the gene matches: 7. In DNA form, the CDR3 reads TGTGCCAGCAGAGGGAGGACAGGCCTGAACACTGAAGCTTTCTTT. The encoded protein is CASRGRTGLNTEAFF.

The chain is built from TRBV20-1 and TRBJ2-7; D remains ambiguous. The V gene lost 1 base and the J gene lost 2 bases, with 12 bases spanning the gap. The CDR3 covers 14 residues. From germline, CDR1 is DFQATT and CDR2 SNEGSKA (reference sequence). The CDR3 region has the DNA TGCAGTGCTAGAGCTATCTGTACAGCCTACGAGCAGTACTTC. It encodes CSARAICTAYEQYF.

This clone appeared many times. CDR3 in DNA: TGCGCCAGCAGCTTGACAGGGGCTAGCACTGAAGCTTTCTTT. Translation gives CASSLTGASTEAFF. This chain uses TRBV5-1 with TRBJ1-1; 7 nucleotides line up with TRBD1. There are 14 residues in the CDR3. V gave up 1 base and J gave up 4 bases; unmatched junction bases: 4. Germline lookup yields CDR1 SGHRS and CDR2 YFSETQ.

This clone was detected many times. The rearrangement uses TRBV28 and TRBJ1-1; 7 bases line up with TRBD1. V lost 7 bases and J lost 1; bases outside the gene matches: 0. This CDR3 is 12 amino acids long. The germline V gene has CDR1 MDHEN and CDR2 SYDVKM. CDR3 residues: CASTGGNTEAFF. The CDR3 DNA is TGTGCCAGCACAGGGGGGAACACTGAAGCTTTCTTT.

This clone occurred many times. The V call is TRBV3-1, the J call TRBJ2-5; tentatively, D is TRBD1 (7 bases). Germline V gene sequence: CDR1 LGHDT, CDR2 YNNKEL (reference sequence). V lost 4 bases, J lost 7 bases, and 16 bases lay in between. This CDR3 comprises 14 residues. The CDR3 coding sequence is TGTGCCAGCAGCCTTAGGGGGACAGCGGGGACCCAGTACTTC. Protein sequence: CASSLRGTAGTQYF.

This clone has a count of ten or more. This chain connects TRBV9 to TRBJ2-3; 10 bases align to TRBD2. V lost 3 bases and J lost 2; bases outside the gene matches: 9. The CDR3 runs 17 residues. CDR1 is SGDLS, CDR2 YYNGEE, per germline. The CDR3 loop is CASSAVETSGITDTQYF. CDR3 in DNA: TGTGCCAGCAGCGCGGTGGAAACTAGCGGGATCACAGATACGCAGTATTTT.

This chain joins TRBV19 and TRBJ1-5; no reliable D call. V gave up 0 bases and J gave up 11 bases, with 11 bases separating them. Germline CDR1 LNHDA, CDR2 SQIVND (reference sequence). CDR3 size: 13 residues. The CDR3 spells CASSIDPLRAQHF. In DNA form, the CDR3 reads TGTGCCAGTAGTATAGATCCGTTACGGGCCCAGCATTTT.

In this sample, this clone turned up many times. The chain joins TRBV11-2 to TRBJ2-7; possibly TRBD2 for D (6 bases). V lost 2 bases and J 4 bases, leaving 15 bases between the germline ends. The germline CDR1 and CDR2 sequences are SGHAT and FQNNGV. There are 15 residues in the CDR3. In nucleotides, the CDR3 is TGTGCCAGCAGCTTACTCCGGGAGAAAGGGTACGAGCAGTACTTC. This translates into CASSLLREKGYEQYF.

This clone showed up just a few times. Sequence at one end of the junction differs from germline and may be a read error. This sequence joins TRBV27 and TRBJ1-2, with D maybe TRBD1 (5 bases). Germline V gene lookup returns CDR1 MNHEY and CDR2 SMNVEV (reference sequence). There are 13 residues in the CDR3. The CDR3 reads CASSSTAVYCYTF. As DNA, the CDR3 is TGTGCCAGCAGTTCGACAGCGGTCTATTGCTACACCTTC.